One sample yielded the 32 T cell receptor beta chains listed below, sequenced in a study of vaccination and CD4 T cells after COVID-19. Sequence data for DNA of cultured CD4+ T cells were generated by the Oncomine TCR Beta short-read assay. A single record per CDR3 protein comes from TCRdb applying MiXCR to the PCR reads. In the table there are approximately 20,000 distinct CDR3 sequences, roughly 74% of which are singletons. The treatment is: roughly 10-day PBMC culture with coronavirus spike peptide pools or control peptides (ViraFEST assay). These receptors' antigens are unknown. The sequenced material came from CD4+ T cells from blood, cultured in vitro. These receptors were collected from a human donor who had recovered from COVID-19.

The table lists this clonotype with a few counts. The CDR3 sequence: CASREEGFGGYTF. The CDR3 DNA sequence: TGTGCCAGCAGGGAGGAAGGTTTCGGTGGCTACACCTTC. This sequence joins TRBV28 and TRBJ1-2, with D hard to call. The CDR3 is 13 amino acids. V dropped 6 bases and J dropped 7 bases, with 15 bases sitting between them. CDR1 MDHEN and CDR2 SYDVKM come from the germline V gene.

V gene TRBV21-1 combines with J gene TRBJ2-1; TRBD2, the table's D call, was not compared with the DNA. TRBV21-1 is labeled a pseudogene. CDR3 length equals 16 residues. The CDR3 loop reads CASSKDGTSGINEQFF. The CDR3 DNA is TGTGCCAGCAGCAAAGACGGGACTAGCGGGATTAATGAGCAGTTCTTC.

The chain links TRBV19 to TRBJ2-7, with 11 bases matching TRBD2. Germline V CDR1 and CDR2: LNHDA, SQIVND (reference sequence). V gave up 5 bases and J gave up 1 base; unmatched junction bases: 7. The length of the CDR3 is 16 residues. This CDR3 reads CASSPDGTSGSYEQYF. The CDR3 DNA sequence: TGTGCCAGTAGTCCTGACGGGACTAGCGGTTCCTACGAGCAGTACTTC.

J is TRBJ2-1 and V is TRBV20-1; no clear D. Germline CDR1 DFQATT, CDR2 SNEGSKA (reference sequence). This CDR3 spans 11 amino acids. The V end lost 0 bases, the J end lost 16 bases, and 13 bases lay between the germline ends. The CDR3, as DNA: TGCAGTGCTAGAGATGCGGTGAATACCTTCTTC. This sequence encodes CSARDAVNTFF.

The chain couples TRBV12-3 or TRBV12-4 to TRBJ1-2; possibly TRBD1 for D (6 bases). V was clipped by 6 bases and J by 4 bases, with 12 bases between them. The CDR3 totals 13 residues. CDR3 in amino acids: CASSQGGSYGYTF. DNA for the CDR3: TGTGCCAGCAGCCAAGGGGGTAGCTATGGCTACACCTTC.

The chain combines TRBV21-1 with TRBJ1-5; the table calls TRBD1, which could not be checked here. TRBV21-1 is a listed pseudogene. This CDR3 is 18 amino acids long. This chain's CDR3 is CASSKDQGQGVSGQPQHF. DNA of the CDR3: TGTGCCAGCAGCAAAGATCAGGGGCAGGGGGTGTCCGGTCAGCCCCAGCATTTT.

The chain has TRBV5-4 and TRBJ1-1; possible D gene TRBD1, 5 bases. Germline CDR1 and CDR2: SGHNT and YYREEE (reference sequence). The CDR3 is made up of 15 amino acids. The V gene lost 4 bases and the J gene lost 0 bases, with 13 bases spanning the gap. The CDR3 DNA follows: TGTGCCAGCAGCATCTACGACAGCTTGAACACTGAAGCTTTCTTT. This translates into CASSIYDSLNTEAFF.

The J gene is TRBJ1-5, the V gene TRBV7-2; no clear D gene. The germline V and J ends were trimmed by 1 base and 4 bases, with 8 bases remaining between them. CDR1 SGHTA and CDR2 FQGNSA come from the germline V gene. CDR3 length: 14 residues. For the CDR3, the DNA is TGTGCCAGCAGCTTAGTAGCGGGGAATCAGCCCCAGCATTTT. It specifies CASSLVAGNQPQHF. Variable domain in full (rest from reference TRBV7-2 and TRBJ1-5): GAGVSQSPSNKVTEKGKDVELRCDPISGHTALYWYRQSLGQGLEFLIYFQGNSAPDKSGLPSDRFSAERTGGSVSTLTIQRTQQEDSAVYLCASSLVAGNQPQHFGDGTRLSIL.

The chain joins TRBV7-2 to TRBJ1-5; 7 bases align to TRBD1. The ends lost 5 bases at V and 6 bases at J; junction bases unmatched: 10. The CDR3 spans 15 residues. Looked up from germline, CDR1 is SGHTA and CDR2 is FQGNSA. CDR3 nucleotide sequence: TGTGCCAGCAGCACCACAGGGGAGTCCTTTCAGCCCCAGCATTTT. Translated, it gives CASSTTGESFQPQHF.

V gene TRBV2 combines with J gene TRBJ1-1; D gene uncertain. The V end was cut by 2 bases, the J end by 10 bases, with 14 bases between. This CDR3 is built from 13 residues. Germline CDR1 is SNHLY and CDR2 is FYNNEI. CDR3 in amino acids: CASSEKGLGRAFF. In DNA form, the CDR3 reads TGTGCCAGCAGTGAAAAGGGTCTAGGGAGAGCTTTCTTT.

This clonotype was detected a few times. V gene TRBV6-2 or TRBV6-3 combines with J gene TRBJ2-4, with D perhaps matching TRBD1 or TRBD2 (5 bases each). This CDR3 has 14 amino acids. V gave up 7 bases and J gave up 5 bases, with 15 bases separating them. Per germline, CDR1 MNHEY and CDR2 SVGEGT. Here the CDR3 DNA reads TGTGCCAGCACCACCACCGGGACCCAAAACATTCAGTACTTC. It is translated as CASTTTGTQNIQYF.

The chain employs TRBV6-1 and TRBJ2-5; 14 bases are a match to TRBD2. The CDR3 extends over 15 amino acids. Trimming removed 6 bases from V and 4 bases from J; junction bases left unmatched: 4. Germline values: CDR1 MNHNS, CDR2 SASEGT. The CDR3 protein is CASRPGTSGRETQYF. The DNA for the CDR3 is TGTGCCAGCAGACCGGGGACTAGCGGGAGAGAGACCCAGTACTTC.

Of note for this clonotype: At one end the junction does not follow the germline gene, possibly because of a read error. The gene calls are TRBV20-1 and TRBJ2-3; D possibly corresponds to TRBD1 (8 bases). The CDR3 has 13 residues. CDR1 and CDR2 (germline): DFQATT, SNEGSKA (reference sequence). DNA for the CDR3: TGCGGTGCTAAGGCGGACAGGGAGGGTACGCAGTATTTT. Residues: CGAKADREGTQYF.

The chain joins TRBV28 to TRBJ1-2, with 7 bases matching TRBD1. Germline CDR1 MDHEN, CDR2 SYDVKM. CDR3 length equals 13 residues. V was clipped by 6 bases and J by 8 bases; unmatched bases: 9. CDR3: CASRPTGQGGYTF. The DNA for the CDR3 is TGTGCCAGCAGACCGACAGGGCAGGGCGGCTACACCTTC.

V usage is TRBV5-5 and J usage is TRBJ1-1; TRBD1 matches at 8 bases. CDR1 is SGHKS, CDR2 YYEKEE, per germline (reference sequence). This CDR3 contains 16 residues. With 4 bases clipped from V and 4 bases from J, the junction kept 12 bases outside the gene matches. This CDR3 reads CASSPTGGTGSTEAFF. CDR3 coding DNA: TGTGCCAGCAGCCCCACGGGGGGGACAGGTAGCACTGAAGCTTTCTTT.

This sequence joins TRBV6-2 or TRBV6-3 and TRBJ2-5; 11 bases align to TRBD2. Germline V gives CDR1 MNHEY, CDR2 SVGEGT. The CDR3 totals 17 residues. J was trimmed by 2 bases and V by 4 bases; bases with no gene match: 9. The CDR3 loop is CASSSFTSGGLQETQYF. CDR3 DNA sequence: TGTGCCAGCAGTTCCTTCACTAGCGGGGGACTACAAGAGACCCAGTACTTC.

V gene TRBV5-4 combines with J gene TRBJ1-2; D is uncertain. Trimming cost V 4 bases and J 4 bases, with 8 bases left between them. From germline, CDR1 is SGHNT and CDR2 YYREEE (reference sequence). The CDR3 runs 12 residues. The CDR3 region has the DNA TGTGCCAGCAGCAGAGAGGTCTATGGCTACACCTTC. Translated: CASSREVYGYTF.

This clonotype was detected only a few times. The V call is TRBV20-1, the J call TRBJ2-5; 8 nucleotides line up with TRBD1. Looked up from germline, CDR1 is DFQATT and CDR2 is SNEGSKA (reference sequence). V gave up 0 bases and J gave up 5 bases; unmatched junction bases: 14. The CDR3 loop spans 17 amino acids. The CDR3 nucleotides are TGCAGTGCTAGAGATTTGGCAGGGGGCTCCTTGATGGAGACCCAGTACTTC. Its translation: CSARDLAGGSLMETQYF.

This clonotype appeared a few times. This chain uses TRBV5-1 with TRBJ1-2; 7 nucleotides match TRBD1. The CDR3 sequence is 15 residues long. CDR1 SGHRS and CDR2 YFSETQ come from the germline V gene. Unmatched junction bases numbered 10, after V lost 4 bases and J lost 4 bases. The chain's CDR3 is CASSGGGQRGYGYTF. The CDR3 DNA reads as TGCGCCAGCAGCGGGGGGGGACAGCGAGGCTATGGCTACACCTTC.

V and J are TRBV7-2 and TRBJ1-2; tentatively, D is TRBD1 (5 bases). This CDR3 spans 14 amino acids. Trimming removed 5 bases at V and 4 bases at J, with 14 bases between. The germline V gene has CDR1 SGHTA and CDR2 FQGNSA. The CDR3, as DNA: TGTGCCAGCAGCACCCAGGGTTCCCTCTATGGCTACACCTTC. Protein sequence: CASSTQGSLYGYTF.

The chain links TRBV19 to TRBJ1-4; 9 bases agree with TRBD1. With V trimmed by 3 bases and J by 10 bases, 6 bases remained unmatched. Germline CDR1 LNHDA, CDR2 SQIVND (reference sequence). This CDR3 contains 14 residues. The CDR3 loop is CASSIETGGRKLFF. The CDR3 DNA sequence: TGTGCCAGTAGTATTGAGACAGGGGGGCGAAAACTGTTTTTT. Full variable domain (rest looked up from reference TRBV19 and TRBJ1-4): DGGITQSPKYLFRKEGQNVTLSCEQNLNHDAMYWYRQDPGQGLRLIYYSQIVNDFQKGDIAEGYSVSREKKESFPLTVTSAQKNPTAFYLCASSIETGGRKLFFGSGTQLSVL.

This clonotype came up once. V is TRBV7-2 and J is TRBJ1-5; TRBD1 is a possible D gene (5 bases). The V gene lost 6 bases and the J gene lost 2 bases, with 8 bases spanning the gap. The CDR3 spans 13 residues. Germline-derived CDR1 and CDR2 are SGHTA and FQGNSA. The CDR3 DNA follows: TGTGCCAGCAGATTACAGGGCAATCAGCCCCAGCATTTT. Amino acid sequence: CASRLQGNQPQHF.

The V gene is TRBV6-1, the J gene TRBJ1-1; 7 bases are a match to TRBD1. CDR3 length: 15 residues. V dropped 4 bases and J dropped 1; count of bases not matched to a gene: 6. Germline V CDR1 and CDR2: MNHNS, SASEGT. The CDR3 nucleotides read TGTGCCAGCAGTGGTTACAGGGGTAGGAACACTGAAGCTTTCTTT. Amino acid sequence: CASSGYRGRNTEAFF.

The V call is TRBV19, the J call TRBJ1-2; possible D gene TRBD1, 6 bases. V was trimmed by 4 bases and J by 6 bases, leaving 24 bases between them. This CDR3 is built from 17 residues. Germline CDR1 reads LNHDA; CDR2 reads SQIVND (reference sequence). The CDR3 coding sequence is TGTGCCAGTAGTAATTGGGCCCAGGGGTATCGGGGAGATGGCTACACCTTC. Its protein is CASSNWAQGYRGDGYTF.

The V gene is TRBV28, the J gene TRBJ1-1, with 7 bases lining up with TRBD1. This CDR3 is built from 15 residues. CDR1 and CDR2 (germline): MDHEN, SYDVKM. J gave up 3 bases and V 6 bases, and 10 bases lay outside the gene matches. The CDR3 sequence is CASRTPGGPYTEAFF. The CDR3 DNA is TGTGCCAGCAGGACCCCAGGGGGGCCGTACACTGAAGCTTTCTTT.

The genes are TRBV6-4 and TRBJ2-1, with TRBD2 matching 9 bases. This CDR3 has 15 amino acids. Germline V gene sequence: CDR1 MRHNA, CDR2 SNTAGT. V was pared by 3 bases and J by 0 bases, with 0 bases of the junction left unmatched. Here the CDR3 DNA reads TGTGCCAGCAGTGATAGCGGGAGCTCCTACAATGAGCAGTTCTTC. Translating gives CASSDSGSSYNEQFF.

This rearrangement joins TRBV28 to TRBJ1-5; D ambiguous. The CDR3 consists of 16 residues. Germline CDR1 MDHEN, CDR2 SYDVKM. The V and J ends lost 7 bases and 1 base respectively, with 17 bases between them. The CDR3 region has the DNA TGTGCCAGCACTCGCCTGGCGGGGAGAAGCAATCAGCCCCAGCATTTT. Translating it yields CASTRLAGRSNQPQHF.

V usage is TRBV5-1 and J usage is TRBJ2-3; TRBD1 aligns across 10 bases. Germline trimming cut 0 bases from V and 1 base from J; bases unmatched to any gene: 2. The germline V gene has CDR1 SGHRS and CDR2 YFSETQ. This CDR3 comprises 16 residues. CDR3 sequence reads: CASSLGDRGGTDTQYF. DNA for the CDR3: TGCGCCAGCAGCTTGGGGGACAGGGGCGGCACAGATACGCAGTATTTT.

The genes are TRBV6-5 and TRBJ2-3, with D unresolved. The CDR3 has 15 amino acids. The V gene's germline CDR1 is MNHEY and CDR2 SVGAGI. Trimming shortened V by 2 bases and J by 2 bases, and 11 bases separated the two germline ends. CDR3 sequence reads: CASSYTSPTTDTQYF. CDR3 bases: TGTGCCAGCAGTTACACCTCCCCGACCACAGATACGCAGTATTTT.

V and J are TRBV25-1 and TRBJ1-5; D is uncertain. This CDR3 is built from 15 residues. Germline CDR1 MGHDK, CDR2 SYGVNS. V was clipped by 4 bases and J by 0 bases, with 10 bases between them. The CDR3 sequence: CASSGGRYSNQPQHF. The CDR3 nucleotides are TGTGCCAGCAGTGGCGGACGGTATAGCAATCAGCCCCAGCATTTT.

The CDR3 DNA reads TGTGCCAGCAGTTTAACCGCGGGCTACACCTTC. Translation gives CASSLTAGYTF. The chain uses TRBV28 and TRBJ1-2; D is undetermined. The CDR3 totals 11 residues. The V and J ends lost 2 bases and 8 bases respectively, with 6 bases between them. From germline, CDR1 is MDHEN and CDR2 SYDVKM.

This clonotype was detected once. V is TRBV7-2 and J is TRBJ1-5, with 7 bases matching TRBD1. Germline CDR1 is SGHTA and CDR2 is FQGNSA. V lost 0 bases and J lost 1; bases outside the gene matches: 3. CDR3 length equals 16 residues. The CDR3 region is CASSLAAGGSNQPQHF. CDR3 sequence (DNA): TGTGCCAGCAGCTTAGCGGCAGGGGGGAGCAATCAGCCCCAGCATTTT. Using reference TRBV7-2 and TRBJ1-5 for the parts outside the CDR3, the full variable domain is GAGVSQSPSNKVTEKGKDVELRCDPISGHTALYWYRQSLGQGLEFLIYFQGNSAPDKSGLPSDRFSAERTGGSVSTLTIQRTQQEDSAVYLCASSLAAGGSNQPQHFGDGTRLSIL.